This T cell receptor beta chain was identified in a study of cytomegalovirus exposure and HLA in healthy donors. Both 60 Vbeta primers and 13 Jbeta primers went into the PCR. Some clones are missing from TCRdb's copy, which holds only in-frame ones; the method was immunoSEQ multiplex PCR. Of some 81,000 clones in the sample, 72% were seen once. This clone came up a few times. This CDR3 comprises 17 residues. Germline loops: CDR1 MNHNS, CDR2 SASEGT. Trimming took 3 bases from V and 2 from J, leaving 20 bases between them. Sequences were obtained from PBMCs. The chain has TRBV6-1 and TRBJ2-7, with D perhaps TRBD2 (5 bases). The sequence derives from a middle-aged woman in good health and CMV-seropositive. Written as DNA, the CDR3 is TGTGCCAGCAGTGAGGGAATGCGGGTTGGGCTGCCCTACGAGCAGTACTTC. Translation gives CASSEGMRVGLPYEQYF.